The present T cell receptor (beta chain) was sequenced within a study of blood T cell repertoires in COVID-19. The wider study: Some COVID-19 samples were acute and others convalescent; all came from the United States, Italy and Spain. PBMCs, B-cell-depleted T cells, or T cells provided the cDNA or gDNA that made up the material.

The data were produced by immunoSEQ multiplex PCR, yet TCRdb's version contains in-frame clones alone and is incomplete. There are some 180,000 clones in the sample; 88% occur only once, and roughly 5.6% lies in the top ten. As for this clone: The sample carries other DNA sequences with the same CDR3.

This CDR3 comprises 11 residues. The germline CDR1 and CDR2 sequences are MDHEN and SYDVKM. Trimming shortened V by 6 bases and J by 4 bases, and 7 bases separated the two germline ends. Sequenced input: peripheral blood. The sequence was obtained from a man aged 40-55 years with active or convalescent COVID-19. The rearrangement uses TRBV28 and TRBJ2-7; TRBD1 is a possible D gene (5 bases). This chain's CDR3 is CASRDIYEQYF. The CDR3 coding sequence is TGTGCCAGCAGGGACATTTACGAGCAGTACTTC.